What follows are 8 T cell receptor beta chains derived from one specimen sequenced in a study of T cells and copy number aberrations in small-cell lung cancer. Generated by immunoSEQ multiplex PCR, the TCRdb table keeps only in-frame clones and is missing some. This sample has about 2,600 clones; about four fifths occur once, and the top ten carry 10% to 13%. What was sequenced was normal tissue next to the tumor. The origin of the receptors is a man aged 70 or older with small cell lung cancer.

The V call is TRBV6-1, the J call TRBJ2-5; 8 nucleotides agree with TRBD2. CDR3 size: 15 residues. V dropped 3 bases and J dropped 7; count of bases not matched to a gene: 10. Germline lookup yields CDR1 MNHNS and CDR2 SASEGT. The CDR3 DNA follows: TGTGCCAGCAGTGATTCCGGGGGGGCTCGAGGGACCCAGTACTTC. Translated, it gives CASSDSGGARGTQYF.

The rearrangement uses TRBV18 and TRBJ2-6; possibly TRBD1 for D (6 bases). V dropped 0 bases and J dropped 0 bases, with 9 bases sitting between them. This CDR3 has 17 amino acids. Germline assignment: CDR1 KGHSH and CDR2 LQKENI. CDR3 sequence reads: CASSPPGGSSGANVLTF. The CDR3 region has the DNA TGTGCCAGCTCACCACCAGGGGGTAGCTCTGGGGCCAACGTCCTGACTTTC.

V usage is TRBV7-2 and J usage is TRBJ1-1, with D perhaps TRBD1 (5 bases). The germline V and J ends were trimmed by 1 base and 6 bases, with 9 bases remaining between them. This CDR3 has 13 amino acids. The germline CDR1 and CDR2 sequences are SGHTA and FQGNSA. CDR3 sequence: CASSLGLGAEAFF. The CDR3, as DNA: TGTGCCAGCAGCTTAGGTCTGGGGGCTGAAGCTTTCTTT.

This rearrangement joins TRBV7-9 to TRBJ2-6, with D perhaps TRBD2 (6 bases). The CDR3 covers 17 residues. V was shortened by 3 bases and J by 2 bases, with 14 bases between the two germline ends. Germline V lookup: CDR1 SEHNR, CDR2 FQNEAQ (reference sequence). CDR3 protein: CASSLALGGTGANVLTF. The CDR3 DNA follows: TGTGCCAGCAGCTTGGCCCTTGGGGGGACTGGGGCCAACGTCCTGACTTTC.

The chain employs TRBV13 and TRBJ1-5; maybe TRBD1 (6 bases). Germline V gene data show CDR1 as PRHDT and CDR2 as FYEKMQ (reference sequence). V gave up 5 bases and J gave up 3 bases, with 17 bases separating them. The CDR3 consists of 16 residues. The CDR3 coding sequence is TGTGCCAGCAGCCCCACCCGTTACAGGGACAATCAGCCCCAGCATTTT. It yields the protein CASSPTRYRDNQPQHF. The whole variable domain, filled in from reference TRBV13 and TRBJ1-5, reads AAGVIQSPRHLIKEKRETATLKCYPIPRHDTVYWYQQGPGQDPQFLISFYEKMQSDKGSIPDRFSAQQFSDYHSELNMSSLELGDSALYFCASSPTRYRDNQPQHFGDGTRLSIL.

This chain links TRBV27 with TRBJ2-7; no clear D. This CDR3 is built from 14 residues. The V end lost 2 bases, the J end lost 6 bases, and 14 bases lay between the germline ends. In germline, CDR1 is MNHEY, CDR2 SMNVEV (reference sequence). Here the CDR3 DNA reads TGTGCCAGCAGTTTAGGCTCGCCCCGTACCGAGCAGTACTTC. As protein: CASSLGSPRTEQYF.

To note about this clone: Other DNA sequences in this specimen translate into the identical CDR3. The chain couples TRBV5-1 to TRBJ2-6, with no clear D. The CDR3 totals 17 residues. V was pared by 2 bases and J by 1 base, with 13 bases between. Germline CDR1 is SGHRS and CDR2 is YFSETQ. CDR3 nucleotides: TGCGCCAGCAGCTTAACAGTACTGCCATCTGGGGCCAACGTCCTGACTTTC. Its translation is CASSLTVLPSGANVLTF.

The chain employs TRBV30 and TRBJ1-5, with TRBD1 identical over 8 bases. Germline CDR1 is GTSNPN and CDR2 is SVGIG (reference sequence). Losses at the gene ends were 0 bases for V and 2 bases for J; bases not matched to a gene: 6. The CDR3 is 16 amino acids. The CDR3: CAWSVGDRSGNQPQHF. The CDR3 nucleotides read TGTGCCTGGAGTGTAGGGGACAGGTCTGGCAATCAGCCCCAGCATTTT.